Listed below are T cell receptor beta chains from one sample, sequenced in a study of blood T cell repertoires in COVID-19. The method was immunoSEQ multiplex PCR; TCRdb's version includes in-frame clones alone and lacks a portion of them. The sample carries some 40,000 clones, 70% to 90% recorded once. The sequencing input was peripheral blood. The receptor set was obtained from a human donor in a cohort sampled during active COVID-19. The CDR3 runs from the conserved cysteine through the conserved F or W. A D gene is named only where the DNA matches it firmly. Clone size appears in some rows only: once, few, many, or a class for an expanded clone.

v_call,d_call,clone_size,j_call,cdr3_aa,cdr3_nt
TRBV7-9,-,-,TRBJ2-7,CASSPGHRVYEQYF,TGTGCCAGCAGCCCCGGTCACAGGGTCTACGAGCAGTACTTC
TRBV28,-,-,TRBJ2-6,CASSAQGAGANVLTF,TGTGCCAGCAGTGCACAGGGAGCTGGGGCCAACGTCCTGACTTTC
TRBV9,-,-,TRBJ1-4,CASSVTGDPEKLFF,TGTGCCAGCAGCGTAACAGGTGATCCTGAAAAACTGTTTTTT
TRBV14,-,-,TRBJ1-1,CASSQWGLTEAFF,TGTGCCAGCAGCCAATGGGGCCTGACTGAAGCTTTCTTT
TRBV20-1,TRBD1,once,TRBJ2-7,CSASRDRGQSEQYF,TGCAGTGCTAGTCGGGACAGGGGTCAATCCGAGCAGTACTTC
TRBV28,TRBD2,-,TRBJ2-1,CASRTSGRSYNEQFF,TGTGCCAGCAGAACTAGCGGGAGATCCTACAATGAGCAGTTCTTC
TRBV4-2,TRBD2,once,TRBJ2-1,CASSQVSREVGYEQFF,TGTGCCAGCAGCCAAGTGTCGCGGGAGGTCGGTTATGAGCAGTTCTTC
TRBV28,TRBD1,few,TRBJ1-2,CASSPSPSFWTGSYHGYTF,TGTGCCAGCAGCCCGTCCCCTTCCTTTTGGACAGGGTCCTATCATGGCTACACCTTC
TRBV20-1,TRBD1,few,TRBJ1-3,CSASVTGTENTIYF,TGCAGTGCTAGTGTGACAGGGACGGAAAACACCATATATTTT
TRBV15,TRBD1,-,TRBJ1-2,CATSTDQDRYGYTF,TGTGCCACCAGCACCGACCAGGACAGGTATGGCTACACCTTC
TRBV7-9,-,-,TRBJ2-7,CASNTGNEQYF,TGTGCCAGTAACACCGGGAACGAGCAGTACTTC
TRBV28,TRBD1,-,TRBJ2-3,CASSQGTARDASDTQYF,TGTGCCAGCAGTCAAGGGACAGCGCGAGACGCTTCAGATACGCAGTATTTT
TRBV30,-,-,TRBJ1-1,CAWSPGVGTEAFF,TGTGCCTGGAGTCCAGGGGTGGGCACTGAAGCTTTCTTT
TRBV5-1,TRBD1,-,TRBJ1-1,CASSFKGQGMNTEAFF,TGCGCCAGCAGCTTTAAGGGACAGGGGATGAACACTGAAGCTTTCTTT
TRBV28,TRBD1,-,TRBJ1-2,CASSPRGQGNGYTF,TGTGCCAGCAGTCCCCGGGGACAGGGGAATGGCTACACCTTC
TRBV11-2,-,-,TRBJ2-5,CASSPEHSRGETQYF,TGTGCCAGCAGCCCCGAGCACAGCCGGGGGGAGACCCAGTACTTC
TRBV27,-,-,TRBJ2-1,CASKDWGVPYNEQFF,TGTGCCAGCAAAGACTGGGGGGTTCCCTACAATGAGCAGTTCTTC
TRBV6-5,TRBD2,-,TRBJ2-1,CATRPGLAGVVEQFF,TGTGCCACCAGACCGGGACTAGCGGGAGTAGTTGAGCAGTTCTTC